A single T cell receptor beta chain is shown here with its context. Other DNA sequences in the same sample also yield this CDR3. The sample belongs to a study of blood T cell repertoires in COVID-19. Study background: Sources were T cells, B-cell-depleted T cells, or PBMCs; the material itself was cDNA or gDNA.

Assay used: immunoSEQ multiplex PCR; TCRdb lists only in-frame clones, some missing. The sample comprises fewer than 150,000 clones, 70% to 85% of which are singletons, and approximately 0.86% rests with the top ten. This CDR3 has 13 residues. J lost 5 bases, V lost 1 base, and 1 base had no gene match. The germline CDR1 and CDR2 sequences are LGHDT and YNNKEL (reference sequence). The sample taken for sequencing was peripheral blood. This receptor was identified in a human donor with acute or convalescent COVID-19. The donor label of this sample is uncertain. The chain combines TRBV3-1 (or the pseudogene TRBV3-2) with TRBJ2-5, with 7 bases matching TRBD1. The DNA for the CDR3 is TGTGCCAGCAGCCAAGTCAGGGGGGAGACCCAGTACTTC. This translates into CASSQVRGETQYF.